Listed below are T cell receptor beta chains from one sample, sequenced in a study of shared clonotypes between healthy human individuals. This table comes from immunoSEQ multiplex PCR, and its TCRdb copy is limited to in-frame clones, with some not included. This sample yields about 1.5 million clones, of which around 98% are seen a single time; 0.45% belongs to the top ten. Sequencing input: naive CD4+ T cells sorted from blood. All receptors derive from a man aged 25-45 years in good health. CDR3s include the opening cysteine and the closing phenylalanine or tryptophan. D genes are given only for firm matches. Expanded clones get a size class; other rows say once, few or many, or leave the size out.

v_gene	j_gene	abundance	d_gene	CDR3aa	CDR3nt
TRBV21-1	TRBJ1-5	.	.	CASTGTSNQPQHF	TGTGCCAGCACCGGGACATCGAATCAGCCCCAGCATTTT
TRBV4-1	TRBJ1-1	.	.	CASSQVRGRRKDTEAFF	TGCGCCAGCAGCCAAGTGAGGGGTCGTCGGAAGGACACTGAAGCTTTCTTT
TRBV25-1	TRBJ2-5	.	TRBD2	CASSDPGREGSYPETQYF	TGTGCCAGCAGTGACCCTGGGCGGGAGGGCAGCTACCCAGAGACCCAGTACTTC
TRBV5-5	TRBJ2-7	.	.	CASSLGQYEQYF	TGTGCCAGCAGCTTGGGCCAATACGAGCAGTACTTC
TRBV23-1	TRBJ2-7	.	TRBD1	CASSYHGQEEQYF	TGCGCCAGCAGTTACCATGGACAGGAGGAGCAGTACTTC
TRBV29-1	TRBJ2-1	.	TRBD2	CSVLLAAYNEQFF	TGCAGCGTTCTGCTAGCGGCGTACAATGAGCAGTTCTTC
TRBV28	TRBJ2-7	once	TRBD1	CATITRDRSSYEQYF	TGTGCCACAATAACCCGGGACAGGAGTTCCTACGAGCAGTACTTC
TRBV5-4	TRBJ2-7	.	.	CASRGPGYEQYF	TGTGCCAGCAGGGGACCCGGCTACGAGCAGTACTTC
TRBV2	TRBJ2-2	.	TRBD2	CASTGWVAGRTGELFF	TGTGCCAGCACCGGGTGGGTAGCGGGACGGACCGGGGAGCTGTTTTTT
TRBV6-5	TRBJ2-7	.	.	CASSYQQGAEQYF	TGTGCCAGCAGTTACCAGCAAGGGGCCGAGCAGTACTTC
TRBV10-3	TRBJ1-4	.	.	CATTPATNEKLFF	TGTGCCACGACACCCGCAACTAATGAAAAACTGTTTTTT